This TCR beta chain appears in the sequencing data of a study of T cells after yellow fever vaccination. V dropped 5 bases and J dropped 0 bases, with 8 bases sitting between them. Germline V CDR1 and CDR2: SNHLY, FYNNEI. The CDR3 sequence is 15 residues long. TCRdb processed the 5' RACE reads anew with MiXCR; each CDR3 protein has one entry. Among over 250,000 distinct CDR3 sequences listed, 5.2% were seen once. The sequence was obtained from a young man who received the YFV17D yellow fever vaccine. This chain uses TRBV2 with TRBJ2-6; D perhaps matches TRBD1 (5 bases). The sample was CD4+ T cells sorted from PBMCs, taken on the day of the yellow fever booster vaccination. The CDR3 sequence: CASSSDSSGANVLTF. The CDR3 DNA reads TGTGCCAGCAGTAGTGACAGCTCTGGGGCCAACGTCCTGACTTTC.